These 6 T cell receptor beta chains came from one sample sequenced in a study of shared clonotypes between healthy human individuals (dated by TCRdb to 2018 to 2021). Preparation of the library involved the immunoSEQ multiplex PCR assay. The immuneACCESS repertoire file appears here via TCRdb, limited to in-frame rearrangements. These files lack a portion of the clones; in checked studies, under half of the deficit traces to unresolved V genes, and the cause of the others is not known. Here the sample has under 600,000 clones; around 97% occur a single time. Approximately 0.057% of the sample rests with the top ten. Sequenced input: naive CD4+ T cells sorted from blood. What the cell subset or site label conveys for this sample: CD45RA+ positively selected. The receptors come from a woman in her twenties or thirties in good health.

The CDR3 spells CASIGRAYNEQFF. The CDR3 coding sequence is TGTGCCAGCATCGGGAGGGCCTACAATGAGCAGTTCTTC. This rearrangement joins TRBV7-8 to TRBJ2-1; 8 positions agree with TRBD2. CDR3 length: 13 residues. The germline V gene encodes CDR1 SGHVS and CDR2 FQNEAQ. After removal of 7 bases from V and 2 bases from J, the junction contained 1 base not matched to a gene.

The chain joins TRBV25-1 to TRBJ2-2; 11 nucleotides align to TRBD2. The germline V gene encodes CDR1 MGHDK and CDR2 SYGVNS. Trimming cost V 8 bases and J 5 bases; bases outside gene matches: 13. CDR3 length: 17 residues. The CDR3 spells CASSKGGTSGATGELFF. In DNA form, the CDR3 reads TGTGCCAGCTCCAAGGGGGGGACTAGCGGCGCGACCGGGGAGCTGTTTTTT.

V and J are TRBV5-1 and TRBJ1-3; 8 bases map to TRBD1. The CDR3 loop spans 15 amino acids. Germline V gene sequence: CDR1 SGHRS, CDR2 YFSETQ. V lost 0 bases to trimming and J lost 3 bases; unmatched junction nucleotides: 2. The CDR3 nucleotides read TGCGCCAGCAGCTTGGACGGGACAGGTGGAAACACCATATATTTT. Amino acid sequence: CASSLDGTGGNTIYF. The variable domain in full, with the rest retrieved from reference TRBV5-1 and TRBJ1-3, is KAGVTQTPRYLIKTRGQQVTLSCSPISGHRSVSWYQQTPGQGLQFLFEYFSETQRNKGNFPGRFSGRQFSNSRSEMNVSTLELGDSALYLCASSLDGTGGNTIYFGEGSWLTVV.

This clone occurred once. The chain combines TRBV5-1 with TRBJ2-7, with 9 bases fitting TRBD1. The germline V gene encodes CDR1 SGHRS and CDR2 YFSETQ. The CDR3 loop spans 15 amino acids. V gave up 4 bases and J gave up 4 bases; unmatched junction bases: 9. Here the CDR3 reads CASSVTGGYSYEQYF. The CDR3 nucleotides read TGCGCCAGCAGCGTCACAGGGGGCTATAGTTACGAGCAGTACTTC.

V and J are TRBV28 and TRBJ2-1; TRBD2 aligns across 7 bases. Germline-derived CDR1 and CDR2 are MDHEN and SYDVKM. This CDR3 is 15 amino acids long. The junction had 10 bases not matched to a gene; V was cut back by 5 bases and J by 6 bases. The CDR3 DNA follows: TGTGCCAGCAGTAACCCGGGAGGCGCTGGCAATGAGCAGTTCTTC. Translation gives CASSNPGGAGNEQFF.

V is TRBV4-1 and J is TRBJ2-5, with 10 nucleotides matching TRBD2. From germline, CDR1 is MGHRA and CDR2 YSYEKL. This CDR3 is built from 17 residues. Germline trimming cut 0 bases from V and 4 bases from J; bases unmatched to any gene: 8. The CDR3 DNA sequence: TGCGCCAGCAGCCAAGATTCTAGCGGGAGTTGGTTAGAGACCCAGTACTTC. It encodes CASSQDSSGSWLETQYF.